Listed below are T cell receptor beta chains from one sample, sequenced in a study of OX40 agonist ivuxolimab in advanced cancers. The assay was immunoSEQ multiplex PCR, and TCRdb's table has in-frame clones only and misses some. Of 68,000 or so clones in the sample, approximately 90% were seen once. Specimen: CD4+ or CD8+ T cells sorted from blood, collected in a trial of the OX40 agonist ivuxolimab. The receptors shown here come from an adult with an advanced solid tumor such as melanoma, head and neck, liver or kidney cancer. Both conserved end residues are part of each CDR3. A D gene is named only where the DNA matches it firmly.

TRBV7-6,TRBD1,TRBJ2-1,CASSLEEDRAYNEQFF,TGTGCCAGCAGCTTAGAGGAGGACAGGGCCTACAATGAGCAGTTCTTC
TRBV6-5,.,TRBJ1-2,CASSYNRQNYGYTF,TGTGCCAGCAGTTATAACAGACAGAACTATGGCTACACCTTC
TRBV5-1,.,TRBJ1-1,CASSLDLDSAEAFF,TGCGCCAGCAGCTTGGATCTGGATTCGGCTGAAGCTTTCTTT
TRBV7-9,.,TRBJ1-4,CASSLGEVVEKLFF,TGTGCCAGCAGCTTGGGGGAGGTGGTTGAAAAACTGTTTTTT
TRBV7-3,.,TRBJ2-1,CASSLNPVAEQFF,TGTGCCAGCAGCCTTAACCCAGTGGCTGAGCAGTTCTTC
TRBV7-6,TRBD1,TRBJ1-1,CASSPRRGDVNTEAFF,TGTGCCAGCAGCCCGCGCAGGGGGGACGTGAACACTGAAGCTTTCTTT
TRBV5-1,.,TRBJ1-1,CASSTDVRTEAFF,TGCGCCAGCAGCACGGACGTACGCACTGAAGCTTTCTTT
TRBV29-1,.,TRBJ1-4,CSAIVGNEKLFF,TGCAGCGCTATCGTTGGTAACGAAAAACTGTTTTTT
TRBV7-2,.,TRBJ2-7,CASSSNERKTYEQYF,TGTGCCAGCAGCTCTAACGAGCGGAAAACCTACGAGCAGTACTTC
TRBV5-1,TRBD1,TRBJ2-3,CASSLGRDRSTDTQYF,TGCGCCAGCAGCTTAGGCCGGGACAGGAGTACAGATACGCAGTATTTT
TRBV6-5,.,TRBJ1-5,CASTPVFGGAQHF,TGTGCCAGCACCCCCGTCTTCGGGGGAGCCCAGCATTTT
TRBV5-1,.,TRBJ2-6,CASSLLGGGPPGANVLTF,TGCGCCAGCAGCTTGTTAGGGGGAGGGCCGCCTGGGGCCAACGTCCTGACTTTC